This is a list of T cell receptor beta chains from one sample in a study of shared clonotypes between healthy human individuals. Data came from immunoSEQ multiplex PCR; TCRdb stores just in-frame clones and leaves some out. The sample has about 490,000 clones, 75% to 85% seen once. The sequenced sample consisted of PBMCs. The receptors stem from a woman in her thirties or forties in good health. Some clones in this sample may be carry-over from other donors' samples. The CDR3 runs from the conserved cysteine through the conserved F or W. The D gene is left open where the match is weak. The size entry is marked missing in some rows and otherwise reads once, few, many or a size class.

size | D | J | V | DNA | CDR3
NA | NA | TRBJ1-1 | TRBV7-8 | TGTGCCAGCAGCTCTCGGACTTTCGGTGTAATGAACACTGAAGCTTTCTTT | CASSSRTFGVMNTEAFF
few | NA | TRBJ1-2 | TRBV2 | TGTGCCAGCAGTGAGAAGAGTGTAGGAGCTAACTATGGCTACACCTTC | CASSEKSVGANYGYTF
NA | TRBD2 | TRBJ2-7 | TRBV5-1 | TGCGCCAGCAGCTTGCAGCGGGAGAGGGAGCAGTACTTC | CASSLQREREQYF
many | TRBD2 | TRBJ2-5 | TRBV2 | TGTGCCAGCAGTGAAGGGGGACTAGCGGGGACAGAGACCCAGTACTTC | CASSEGGLAGTETQYF
NA | NA | TRBJ1-2 | TRBV10-3 | TGTGCCATCAGTGAGTCGACCGGGGACGGCTACACCTTC | CAISESTGDGYTF
few | NA | TRBJ1-1 | TRBV11-3 | TGTGCCAGCAGCTTATTTGTGAACACTGAAGCTTTCTTT | CASSLFVNTEAFF
NA | NA | TRBJ2-7 | TRBV29-1 | TGCAGCGTTGGTCCGGCGAGCTCCTACGAGCAGTACTTC | CSVGPASSYEQYF
many | NA | TRBJ1-1 | TRBV30 | TGTGCCTGGAGTGTAGTCCCCGGTTCTGAAGCTTTCTTT | CAWSVVPGSEAFF
NA | TRBD2 | TRBJ2-5 | TRBV7-8 | TGTGCCAGCAGCTTTGGACTAGCGGAACAAGAGACCCAGTACTTC | CASSFGLAEQETQYF
once | NA | TRBJ2-2 | TRBV15 | TGTGCCACCACCACCCTTAACACCGGGGAGCTGTTTTTT | CATTTLNTGELFF
NA | NA | TRBJ1-4 | TRBV5-5 | TGTGCCAGCAGCGGGGGACCCAATGAAAAACTGTTTTTT | CASSGGPNEKLFF
NA | TRBD2 | TRBJ2-7 | TRBV2 | TGTGCCAGCAGGATCGGACTAGGGGATTTCGCAGTCGAGCAGTACTTC | CASRIGLGDFAVEQYF
NA | NA | TRBJ2-2 | TRBV9 | TGTGCCAGCAGCCCAGGGGGGGACACCGGGGAGCTGTTTTTT | CASSPGGDTGELFF
NA | TRBD2 | TRBJ2-1 | TRBV7-9 | TGTGCCAGCAGCCCAAGGCCTCGGGGGGAGGGGTACAATGAGCAGTTCTTC | CASSPRPRGEGYNEQFF
NA | NA | TRBJ1-5 | TRBV6-1 | TGTGCCAGCGGATCAGTTTCGCTTCAGCCCCAGCATTTT | CASGSVSLQPQHF
many | TRBD1 | TRBJ1-4 | TRBV29-1 | TGCAGCGCTGTAGGGGGCGCGTGGGGACAGTTGATTTTT | CSAVGGAWGQLIF
NA | TRBD1 | TRBJ1-2 | TRBV5-1 | TGCGCCAGCAGCTTGGACAGGGGGTGGTACACCTTC | CASSLDRGWYTF
NA | NA | TRBJ1-3 | TRBV9 | TGTGCCAGCAGCGTAGTAGGGGACTCTGGAAACACCATATATTTT | CASSVVGDSGNTIYF
many | NA | TRBJ2-1 | TRBV19 | TGTGCCAGTAGTATAGACCGCTACAATGAGCAGTTCTTC | CASSIDRYNEQFF
NA | NA | TRBJ2-5 | TRBV19 | TGTGCCAGTAGTCCCCAGGAACACTGGGAGACCCAGTACTTC | CASSPQEHWETQYF
NA | TRBD2 | TRBJ2-7 | TRBV6-6 | TGTGCCAGCAGTCTTCTAGCGGGAGGTTCCAACGAGCAGTACTTC | CASSLLAGGSNEQYF
NA | TRBD1 | TRBJ2-2 | TRBV6-4 | TGTGCCAGCAGCCAACAGGGGGAAACCGGGGAGCTGTTTTTT | CASSQQGETGELFF
NA | NA | TRBJ2-2 | TRBV19 | TGTGCCAGTAGGGCCCTCGGGTTCTTGGGCGGGGAGCTGTTTTTT | CASRALGFLGGELFF
NA | NA | TRBJ2-5 | TRBV7-9 | TGTGCCAGCAGCCCGGCCGGAGGGGAGACCCAGTACTTC | CASSPAGGETQYF
few | NA | TRBJ2-7 | TRBV29-1 | TGCAGCGTTGCGGAGGGGGCGGGCGAGCAGTACTTC | CSVAEGAGEQYF
NA | NA | TRBJ2-2 | TRBV2 | TGTGCCAGCAGCGACACCGGGTCTGGCACCGGGGAGCTGTTTTTT | CASSDTGSGTGELFF
NA | NA | TRBJ2-7 | TRBV2 | TGTGCCAGCAGTCCTGGGCCCTGGCAGTACTTC | CASSPGPWQYF
few | NA | TRBJ1-2 | TRBV5-4 | TGTGCCAGCAGCTTGGCGGGGACGGAAGGCTACACCTTC | CASSLAGTEGYTF
many | NA | TRBJ2-2 | TRBV29-1 | TGCAGCGTTGACGGAAACACCGGGGAGCTGTTTTTT | CSVDGNTGELFF
NA | NA | TRBJ1-1 | TRBV11-2 | TGTGCCAGCAGCTCCGGAGGGGTGTTGCGCGCTGAAGCTTTCTTT | CASSSGGVLRAEAFF
NA | NA | TRBJ2-5 | TRBV11-1 | TGTGCCAGCAGCTTAGTTGCCGGGACCCAAGAGACCCAGTACTTC | CASSLVAGTQETQYF
NA | NA | TRBJ2-3 | TRBV5-1 | TGCGCCAGCAGCCCGGGACCCAGCACAGATACGCAGTATTTT | CASSPGPSTDTQYF
NA | TRBD1 | TRBJ1-2 | TRBV5-1 | TGCGCCAGCAGCTTAGGGACAGGGGATGGCTACACCTTC | CASSLGTGDGYTF
NA | TRBD2 | TRBJ2-3 | TRBV5-1 | TGCGCCAGCAGCTTGAGCGGGACCACAGATACGCAGTATTTT | CASSLSGTTDTQYF
few | NA | TRBJ1-5 | TRBV6-5 | TGTGCCAGCAGTTACTCATCGACAGCCAATCAGCCCCAGCATTTT | CASSYSSTANQPQHF
NA | NA | TRBJ2-1 | TRBV19 | TGTGCCAGTAGTACCACCTCGGGAGCCTGGGGTGAGCAGTTCTTC | CASSTTSGAWGEQFF
once | TRBD1 | TRBJ1-2 | TRBV19 | TGTGCCAGTAGTACCGGACAGGCTAACTATGGCTACACCTTC | CASSTGQANYGYTF